This TCR beta chain was retrieved from a study of CD4 and CD8 cells across lung adenocarcinoma regions. Germline V gene lookup returns CDR1 SGHDN and CDR2 FVKESK. The CDR3 runs 15 residues. Each CDR3 protein gets one entry after TCRdb re-called the PCR reads with MiXCR. The repertoire consists of 5,500 to 8,500 distinct CDR3 sequences, with around half occurring once and the leading ten covering about 42%. In its sample, this clonotype was seen once. The junction departs from the called germline gene at one end, perhaps through a read error. Localized lung adenocarcinoma, a non-small cell lung cancer, affected the donors.

The TCR was taken from a male donor with lung adenocarcinoma. The CD4 and CD8 labels of this study may be unreliable. This rearrangement joins TRBV14 to TRBJ2-6; TRBD1 is a possible D gene (5 bases). The sequenced sample was CD8+ T cells from the center of a lung tumor. CDR3 in amino acids: CASSQGSSGANVLNF. The DNA of the CDR3 is TGTGCCAGCAGCCAAGGGAGCTCTGGGGCCAACGTCCTGAATTTC.